The sequence of this TCR beta chain was determined in a study of early T cells in non-severe SARS-CoV-2 infection listed by TCRdb under 2021. General notes on the study: Bulk RNA from unsorted whole blood was used for TCR sequencing, so alpha and beta chains could not be paired. Summary of the overall study and its limitations: VDJdb matching was skewed toward anti-spike CD8 responses and likely underestimated virus-specific expansions, missing private and CD4 specificities.

Set within a cohort of healthcare workers in London, UK, this nested case-control study involved weekly PCR testing of nasopharyngeal swabs along with blood sampling. Healthcare workers were recruited during the week of the UK lockdown, between 23 and 31 March 2020, and followed weekly for up to 16 weeks. To prepare the library, 5' RACE was applied. Sequencing was carried out with a NextSeq 500. To correct for sequencing error and PCR bias, the TCR library protocol tagged individual cDNA molecules with unique molecular identifiers. Both TCR alpha and beta chains were sequenced, and tight co-correlation was observed between alpha and beta sequence abundances in each sample. Per the original workflow: V gene, J gene and CDR3 annotation of TCR sequences was performed with Decombinator V4. TCRs were defined as expanded if a significant change between any two time points was detected under a Poisson model with p below 0.0001. TCR abundances were normalised to the total number of TCRs sequenced per sample and were expressed as counts per million. TRAV1-2 paired with TRAJ12, TRAJ20 or TRAJ33 defined MAIT TCRs, while TRAV10 paired with TRAJ18 defined iNKT TCRs. VDJdb, accessed on 1 November 2021, was searched for TCRs annotated for CMV, EBV and SARS-CoV-2, and TCRs annotated for more than one antigen were excluded. In TCRdb, the public reads were trimmed at Q25 with fastp and aligned with MiXCR, with productive beta chains retained. Records with the same CDR3 protein are collapsed into one entry carrying the most frequent genes and DNA. These V and J calls rely on TCRdb rather than the paper's analysis. Recorded for this sample are 35,000 to 45,000 distinct CDR3 sequences; 5% to 6% of them occurred a single time. Around 7.6% of the sample rests with the top ten.

CDR1 and CDR2 were assigned from the germline V gene as MGHDK and SYGVNS. V lost 6 bases and J lost 2 bases; the stretch between them is 8 bases long. CDR3 length: 14 amino acids, cysteine to phenylalanine. CDR3 DNA is the only sequence kept; it has 42 bases, read in frame from the first base. This clonotype appeared many times. This clone's antigen is unknown. No clone much larger than this one lies a single base away; base qualities are absent. Sequencing was done on a sample of whole blood. The rearranged chain carries TRBV25-1 and TRBJ1-6, and the D gene may be TRBD1, 5 bases matching. The TCR sequence derives from an adult who was a healthcare worker with PCR-confirmed SARS-CoV-2 infection or an uninfected control (not recorded which). The CDR3 loop reads CASSRGAYNSPLHF. The DNA is as follows: TGTGCCAGCAGCCGAGGGGCCTATAATTCACCCCTCCACTTT.